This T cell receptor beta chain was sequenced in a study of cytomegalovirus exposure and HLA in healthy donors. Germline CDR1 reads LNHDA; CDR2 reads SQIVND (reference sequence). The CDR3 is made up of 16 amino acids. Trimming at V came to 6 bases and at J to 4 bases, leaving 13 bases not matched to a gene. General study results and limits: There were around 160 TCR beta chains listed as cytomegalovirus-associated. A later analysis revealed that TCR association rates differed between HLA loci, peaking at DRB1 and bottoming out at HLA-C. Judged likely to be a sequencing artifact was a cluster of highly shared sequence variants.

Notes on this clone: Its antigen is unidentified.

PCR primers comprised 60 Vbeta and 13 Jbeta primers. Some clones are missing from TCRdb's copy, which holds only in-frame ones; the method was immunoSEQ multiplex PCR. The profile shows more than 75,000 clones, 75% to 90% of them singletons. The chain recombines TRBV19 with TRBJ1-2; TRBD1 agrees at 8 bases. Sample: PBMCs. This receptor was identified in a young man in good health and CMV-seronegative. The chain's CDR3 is CASSSNRQGTAYGYTF. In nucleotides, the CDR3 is TGTGCCAGTAGCTCAAACCGACAGGGGACCGCCTATGGCTACACCTTC.